The T cell receptor (beta chain) described here comes from a study of blood T cell repertoires in COVID-19. Study as a whole: COVID-19 samples, acute and convalescent, were from the United States, Italy and Spain. The cDNA or gDNA used as material had been derived from T cells, B-cell-depleted T cells, or PBMCs.

The CDR3 runs 15 residues. Between the trimmed V and J ends, which lost 2 bases and 2 bases, there was a span of 9 bases. The V gene's germline CDR1 is SGHNT and CDR2 YENEEA. Methods used by the authors: Estimated nucleated cell counts came from reference gene primer amplification. Produced via immunoSEQ multiplex PCR; TCRdb's table is partial and in-frame only. For V, J and clone size, that table is used; D and trimming come from the DNA. The sample consists of tens of thousands of clones, 85% of them appearing once. The material sequenced was peripheral blood. The receptor was derived from an older woman with active or convalescent COVID-19. The chain is built from TRBV11-3 and TRBJ2-2, with D unresolved. The CDR3 spells CASSLRHSNTGELFF. The DNA for the CDR3 is TGTGCCAGCAGCTTAAGGCACAGTAACACCGGGGAGCTGTTTTTT.